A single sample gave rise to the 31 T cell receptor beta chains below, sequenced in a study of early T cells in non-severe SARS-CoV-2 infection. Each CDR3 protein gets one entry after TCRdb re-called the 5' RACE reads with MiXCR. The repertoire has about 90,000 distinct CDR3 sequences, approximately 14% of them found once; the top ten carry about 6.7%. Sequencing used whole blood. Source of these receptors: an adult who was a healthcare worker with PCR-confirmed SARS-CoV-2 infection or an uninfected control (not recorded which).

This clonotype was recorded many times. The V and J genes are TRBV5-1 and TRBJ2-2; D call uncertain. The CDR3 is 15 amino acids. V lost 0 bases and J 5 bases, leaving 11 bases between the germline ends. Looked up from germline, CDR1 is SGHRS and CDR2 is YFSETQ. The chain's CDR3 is CASSLDSVWTGELFF. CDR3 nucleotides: TGCGCCAGCAGCTTGGATTCGGTGTGGACCGGGGAGCTGTTTTTT.

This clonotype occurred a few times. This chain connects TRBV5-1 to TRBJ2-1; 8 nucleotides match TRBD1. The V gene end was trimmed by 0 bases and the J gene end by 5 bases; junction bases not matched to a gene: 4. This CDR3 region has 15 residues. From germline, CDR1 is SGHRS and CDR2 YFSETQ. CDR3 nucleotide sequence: TGCGCCAGCAGCTTGGGCGGGACAGGAGACAATGAGCAGTTCTTC. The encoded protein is CASSLGGTGDNEQFF.

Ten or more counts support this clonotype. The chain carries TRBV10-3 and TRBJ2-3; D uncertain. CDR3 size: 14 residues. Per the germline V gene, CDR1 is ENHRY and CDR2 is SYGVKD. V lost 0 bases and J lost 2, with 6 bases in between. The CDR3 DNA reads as TGTGCCATCAGTGAGTCGCCCGTCACAGATACGCAGTATTTT. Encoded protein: CAISESPVTDTQYF.

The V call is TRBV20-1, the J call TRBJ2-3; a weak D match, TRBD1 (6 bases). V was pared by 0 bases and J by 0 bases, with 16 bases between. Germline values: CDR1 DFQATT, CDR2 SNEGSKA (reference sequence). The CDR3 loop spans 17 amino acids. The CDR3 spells CSARDGGQLGSTDTQYF. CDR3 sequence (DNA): TGCAGTGCTAGAGATGGGGGACAACTAGGGAGCACAGATACGCAGTATTTT.

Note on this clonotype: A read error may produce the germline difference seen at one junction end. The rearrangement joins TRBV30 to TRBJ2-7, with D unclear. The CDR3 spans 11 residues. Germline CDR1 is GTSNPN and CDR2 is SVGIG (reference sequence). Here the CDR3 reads CAWSESSSCQF. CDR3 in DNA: TGTGCCTGGAGTGAATCCTCCAGTTGCCAATTC.

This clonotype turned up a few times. CDR3 sequence: CSPPGVAEETQYF. The CDR3 DNA reads TGCAGTCCCCCCGGCGTCGCGGAAGAGACCCAGTACTTC. The chain has TRBV20-1 and TRBJ2-5; D gene uncertain. Germline CDR1 reads DFQATT; CDR2 reads SNEGSKA (reference sequence). The CDR3 has 13 amino acids. Between the trimmed V and J ends, which lost 8 bases and 3 bases, there was a span of 16 bases.

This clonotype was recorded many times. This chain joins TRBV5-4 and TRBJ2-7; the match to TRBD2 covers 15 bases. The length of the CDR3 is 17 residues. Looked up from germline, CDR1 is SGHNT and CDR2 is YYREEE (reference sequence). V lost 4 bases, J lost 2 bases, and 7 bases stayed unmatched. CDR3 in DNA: TGTGCCAGCAGCCAAAGGGGACTAGCGGGAGGCACCTACGAGCAGTACTTC. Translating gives CASSQRGLAGGTYEQYF.

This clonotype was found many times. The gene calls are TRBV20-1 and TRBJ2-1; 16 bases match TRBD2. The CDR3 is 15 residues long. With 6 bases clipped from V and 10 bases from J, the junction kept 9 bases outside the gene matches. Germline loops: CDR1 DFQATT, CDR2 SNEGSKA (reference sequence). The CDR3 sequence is CSATGTSGRALEQFF. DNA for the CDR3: TGCAGTGCGACAGGGACTAGCGGGAGGGCCTTGGAGCAGTTCTTC.

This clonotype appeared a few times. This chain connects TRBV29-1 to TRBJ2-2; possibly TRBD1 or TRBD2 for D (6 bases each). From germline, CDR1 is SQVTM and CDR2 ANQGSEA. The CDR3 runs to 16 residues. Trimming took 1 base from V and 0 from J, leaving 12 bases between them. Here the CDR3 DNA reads TGCAGCGTTGAAGGGAGGGGGAACTCGAACACCGGGGAGCTGTTTTTT. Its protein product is CSVEGRGNSNTGELFF.

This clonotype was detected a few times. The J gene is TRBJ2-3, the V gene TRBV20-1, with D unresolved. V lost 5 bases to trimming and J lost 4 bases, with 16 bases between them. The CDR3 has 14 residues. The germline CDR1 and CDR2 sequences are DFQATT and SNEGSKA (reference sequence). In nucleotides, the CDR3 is TGCAGTGCTGTCGGCCCTCCCGTCGCAGATACGCAGTATTTT. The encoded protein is CSAVGPPVADTQYF.

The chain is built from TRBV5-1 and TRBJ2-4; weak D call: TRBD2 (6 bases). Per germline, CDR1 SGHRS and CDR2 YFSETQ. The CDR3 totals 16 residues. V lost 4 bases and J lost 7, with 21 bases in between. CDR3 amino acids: CASSPQEGEGRNIQYF. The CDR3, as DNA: TGCGCCAGCAGCCCCCAGGAGGGAGAGGGCCGGAACATTCAGTACTTC.

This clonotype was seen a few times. Written as DNA, the CDR3 is TGTGCCATCAGTGGAATTAATCAGCCCCAGCATTTT. Amino acids: CAISGINQPQHF. This rearrangement joins TRBV10-3 to TRBJ1-5; D is undetermined. The CDR3 has 12 residues. Trimming took 4 bases from V and 4 from J, leaving 5 bases between them. Germline CDR1 reads ENHRY; CDR2 reads SYGVKD.

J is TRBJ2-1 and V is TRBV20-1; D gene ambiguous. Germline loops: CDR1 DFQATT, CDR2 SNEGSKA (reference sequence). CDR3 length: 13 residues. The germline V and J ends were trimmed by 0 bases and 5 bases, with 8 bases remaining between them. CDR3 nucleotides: TGCAGTGCTAGAGAATCCTACAACAATGAGCAGTTCTTC. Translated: CSARESYNNEQFF.

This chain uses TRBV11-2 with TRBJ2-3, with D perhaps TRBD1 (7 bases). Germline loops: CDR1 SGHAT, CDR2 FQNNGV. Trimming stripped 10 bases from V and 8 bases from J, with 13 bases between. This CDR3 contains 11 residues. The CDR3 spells CATPQGGTQYF. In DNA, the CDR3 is TGTGCCACCCCCCAGGGGGGTACGCAGTATTTT. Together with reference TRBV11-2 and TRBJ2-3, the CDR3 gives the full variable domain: EAGVAQSPRYKIIEKRQSVAFWCNPISGHATLYWYQQILGQGPKLLIQFQNNGVVDDSQLPKDRFSAERLKGVDSTLKIQPAKLEDSAVYLCATPQGGTQYFGPGTRLTVL.

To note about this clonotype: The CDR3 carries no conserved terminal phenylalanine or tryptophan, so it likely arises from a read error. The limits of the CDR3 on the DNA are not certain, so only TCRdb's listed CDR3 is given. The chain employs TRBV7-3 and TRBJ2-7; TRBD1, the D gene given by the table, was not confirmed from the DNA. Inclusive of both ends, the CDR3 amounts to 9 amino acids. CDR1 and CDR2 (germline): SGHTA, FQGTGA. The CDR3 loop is CASSPRQGI.

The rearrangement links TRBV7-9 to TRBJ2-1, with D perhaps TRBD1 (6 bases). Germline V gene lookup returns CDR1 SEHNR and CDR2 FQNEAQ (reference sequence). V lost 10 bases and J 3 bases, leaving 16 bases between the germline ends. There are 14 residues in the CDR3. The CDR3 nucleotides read TGTGCCATCGAGGGGGAAGACCTCTACAATGAGCAGTTCTTC. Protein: CAIEGEDLYNEQFF.

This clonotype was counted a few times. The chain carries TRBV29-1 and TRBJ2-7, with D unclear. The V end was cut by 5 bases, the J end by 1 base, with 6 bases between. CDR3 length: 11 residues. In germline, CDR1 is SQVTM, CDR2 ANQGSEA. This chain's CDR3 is CSVFDSYEQYF. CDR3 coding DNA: TGCAGCGTTTTTGATTCCTACGAGCAGTACTTC.

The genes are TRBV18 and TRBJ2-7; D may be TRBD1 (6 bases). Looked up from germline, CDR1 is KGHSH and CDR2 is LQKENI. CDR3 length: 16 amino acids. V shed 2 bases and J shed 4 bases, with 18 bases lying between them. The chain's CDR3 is CASSPSTPGQGYEQYF. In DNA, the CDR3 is TGTGCCAGCTCACCAAGTACCCCAGGTCAGGGGTACGAGCAGTACTTC.

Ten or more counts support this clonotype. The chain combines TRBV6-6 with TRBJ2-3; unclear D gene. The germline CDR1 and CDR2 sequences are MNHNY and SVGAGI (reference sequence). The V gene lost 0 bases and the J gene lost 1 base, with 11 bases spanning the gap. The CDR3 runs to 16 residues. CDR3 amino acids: CASSYSTPLGTDTQYF. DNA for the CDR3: TGTGCCAGCAGTTACTCGACTCCTTTGGGCACAGATACGCAGTATTTT.

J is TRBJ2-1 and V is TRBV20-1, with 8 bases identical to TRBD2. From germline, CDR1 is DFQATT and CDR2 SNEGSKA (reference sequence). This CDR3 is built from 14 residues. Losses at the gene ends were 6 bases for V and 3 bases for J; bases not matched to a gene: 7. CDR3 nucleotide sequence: TGCAGTGCCCCGAGCGGGAGAGTCTACAATGAGCAGTTCTTC. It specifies CSAPSGRVYNEQFF.

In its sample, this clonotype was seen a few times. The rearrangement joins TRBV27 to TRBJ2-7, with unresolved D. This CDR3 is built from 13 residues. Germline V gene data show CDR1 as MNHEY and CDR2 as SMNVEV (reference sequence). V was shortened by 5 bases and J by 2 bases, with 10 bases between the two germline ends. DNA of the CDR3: TGTGCCAGCAGTCGGTTCGGCCCCTACGAGCAGTACTTC. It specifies CASSRFGPYEQYF.

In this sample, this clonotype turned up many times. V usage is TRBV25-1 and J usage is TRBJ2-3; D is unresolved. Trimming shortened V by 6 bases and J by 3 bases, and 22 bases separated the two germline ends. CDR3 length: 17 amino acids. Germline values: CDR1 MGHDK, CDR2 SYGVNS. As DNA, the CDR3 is TGTGCCAGCAGCAAAATACGGGCAGCGACCCGTACAGATACGCAGTATTTT. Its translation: CASSKIRAATRTDTQYF.

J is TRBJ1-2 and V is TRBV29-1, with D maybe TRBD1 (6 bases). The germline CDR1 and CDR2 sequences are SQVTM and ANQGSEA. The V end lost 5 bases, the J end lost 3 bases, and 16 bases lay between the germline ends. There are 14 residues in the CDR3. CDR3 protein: CSVTLKGVDYGYTF. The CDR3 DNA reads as TGCAGCGTTACCCTTAAGGGGGTGGACTATGGCTACACCTTC.

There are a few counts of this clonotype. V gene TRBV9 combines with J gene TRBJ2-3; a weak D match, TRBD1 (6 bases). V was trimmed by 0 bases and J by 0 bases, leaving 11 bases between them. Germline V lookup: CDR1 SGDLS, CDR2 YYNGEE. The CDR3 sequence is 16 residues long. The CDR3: CASSVVGGSSTDTQYF. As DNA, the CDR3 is TGTGCCAGCAGCGTAGTTGGGGGCTCCAGCACAGATACGCAGTATTTT.

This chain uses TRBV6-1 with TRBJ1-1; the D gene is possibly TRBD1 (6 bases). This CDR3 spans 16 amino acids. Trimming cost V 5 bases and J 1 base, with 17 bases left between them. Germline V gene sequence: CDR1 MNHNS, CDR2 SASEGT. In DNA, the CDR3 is TGTGCCAGCAGTCAACAGGGAGGGGGGGCGAACACTGAAGCTTTCTTT. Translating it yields CASSQQGGGANTEAFF.

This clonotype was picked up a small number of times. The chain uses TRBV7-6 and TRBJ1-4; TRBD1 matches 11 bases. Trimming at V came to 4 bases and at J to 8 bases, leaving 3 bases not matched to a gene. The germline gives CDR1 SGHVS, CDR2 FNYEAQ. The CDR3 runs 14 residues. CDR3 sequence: CASSSRTGGEKLFF. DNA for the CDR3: TGTGCCAGCAGCTCGCGGACAGGGGGCGAAAAACTGTTTTTT.

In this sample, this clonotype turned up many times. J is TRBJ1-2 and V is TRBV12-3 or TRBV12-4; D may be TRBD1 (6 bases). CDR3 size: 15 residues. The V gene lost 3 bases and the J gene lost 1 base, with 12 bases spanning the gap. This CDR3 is CASSFIRGGNYGYTF. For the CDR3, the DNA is TGTGCCAGCAGTTTTATTAGGGGGGGTAACTATGGCTACACCTTC.

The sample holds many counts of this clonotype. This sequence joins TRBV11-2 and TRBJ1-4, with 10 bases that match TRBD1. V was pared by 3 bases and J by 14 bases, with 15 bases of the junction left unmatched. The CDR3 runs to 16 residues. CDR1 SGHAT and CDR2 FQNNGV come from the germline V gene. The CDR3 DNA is TGTGCCAGCAGCTTCGACGGGACAGGGGACCTGAAAGGGCTGTTTTTT. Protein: CASSFDGTGDLKGLFF.

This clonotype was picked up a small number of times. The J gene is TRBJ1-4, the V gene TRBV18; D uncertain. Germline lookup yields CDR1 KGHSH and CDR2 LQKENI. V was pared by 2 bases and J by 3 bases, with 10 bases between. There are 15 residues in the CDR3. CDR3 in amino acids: CASSPTTIANEKLFF. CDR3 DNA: TGTGCCAGCTCACCAACGACAATTGCTAATGAAAAACTGTTTTTT.

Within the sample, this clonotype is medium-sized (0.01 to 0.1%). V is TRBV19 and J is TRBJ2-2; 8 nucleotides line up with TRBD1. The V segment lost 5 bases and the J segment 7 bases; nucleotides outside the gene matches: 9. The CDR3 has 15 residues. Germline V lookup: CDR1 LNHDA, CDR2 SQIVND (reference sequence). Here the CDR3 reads CASSLWGQEIGELFF. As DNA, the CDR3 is TGTGCCAGTAGTCTTTGGGGACAGGAGATCGGGGAGCTGTTTTTT.

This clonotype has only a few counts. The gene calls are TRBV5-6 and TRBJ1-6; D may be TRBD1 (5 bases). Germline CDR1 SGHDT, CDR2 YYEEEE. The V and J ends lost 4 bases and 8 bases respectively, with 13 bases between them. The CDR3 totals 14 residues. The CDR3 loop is CASSRGRVDSPLHF. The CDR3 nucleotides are TGTGCCAGCAGCCGGGGACGGGTGGATTCACCCCTCCACTTT.